The 14 T cell receptor beta chains in this list originate from one sample, sequenced in a study of tumor-infiltrating lymphocytes in primary liver carcinoma. With around 500 ng total RNA as template and a constant-region primer, TCR beta cDNA was made. It was through three nested multiplex PCR rounds of slightly modified ARM-PCR that TCR beta libraries arose. Investigators reported that the first two PCR rounds, at 10 cycles each, used TRBV1-TRBV30 forward primers with a C-beta reverse primer. TCRdb reprocessed the multiplex PCR reads with MiXCR, giving one entry per CDR3 protein. The sample contains fewer than 350,000 distinct CDR3 sequences, around 60% of which appear only once. Germline DNA was also extracted, and blood RNA was taken from unsorted whole blood. Material for sequencing was peripheral blood. The receptors were gathered from a man aged 35-49 years with primary liver carcinoma and hepatitis B virus infection.

This clonotype was recorded at least ten times. V is TRBV6-1 and J is TRBJ1-5; D gene uncertain. Germline V gene sequence: CDR1 MNHNS, CDR2 SASEGT. Trimming pared 2 bases from V and 5 bases from J, leaving 13 bases between. The CDR3 is 15 amino acids. CDR3 in DNA: TGTGCCAGCAGTGAACTTAGGAGCAGTTATCAGCCCCAGCATTTT. It specifies CASSELRSSYQPQHF.

In this sample, this clonotype turned up a few times. In DNA form, the CDR3 reads TGCGCCAGCAGTCAATTCCCCCGGACTAGCGGGGACAATGAGCAGTTCTTC. It is translated as CASSQFPRTSGDNEQFF. The chain employs TRBV23-1 and TRBJ2-1; 12 bases align to TRBD2. TRBV23-1 counts as an open reading frame of uncertain function. This CDR3 comprises 17 residues. V was clipped by 1 base and J by 5 bases; unmatched bases: 6.

This clonotype was counted many times. The chain joins TRBV6-2 or TRBV6-3 to TRBJ2-1, with D perhaps matching TRBD1 or TRBD2 (5 bases each). CDR3 length: 11 amino acids. V was cut by 5 bases and J by 12 bases, with 11 bases left in between. Germline CDR1 reads MNHEY; CDR2 reads SVGEGT. CDR3 sequence reads: CASSQNGAQFF. CDR3 DNA: TGTGCCAGCAGTCAGAACGGGGCGCAGTTCTTC.

A word on this clonotype: An end of the junction does not agree with germline; a read error may underlie this. This chain connects TRBV4-1 to TRBJ1-2, with D possibly matching TRBD1 (6 bases). The V gene's germline CDR1 is MGHRA and CDR2 YSYEKL. The CDR3 extends over 18 amino acids. The CDR3 bases are TGCGTCAGCAGCCAAGAGATACAGGGCCTATGGCAAAACTATGGCTACACCTTC. Amino acid sequence: CVSSQEIQGLWQNYGYTF.

The chain links TRBV5-1 to TRBJ2-1; 8 bases match TRBD1. The germline CDR1 and CDR2 sequences are SGHRS and YFSETQ. CDR3 length: 14 residues. After removal of 5 bases from V and 6 bases from J, the junction contained 7 bases not matched to a gene. The CDR3 reads CASRTGTGSNEQFF. In DNA, the CDR3 is TGCGCCAGCAGAACCGGGACAGGATCCAATGAGCAGTTCTTC.

Comments on this clonotype: The junction and the germline gene differ at one end; a read error may be behind it. This chain uses TRBV11-1 with TRBJ2-1; 8 nucleotides align to TRBD1. Germline CDR1 SGHAT, CDR2 FQDESV (reference sequence). This CDR3 spans 15 amino acids. The CDR3 loop reads CASSLGTGLYNEQLF. In DNA form, the CDR3 reads TGTGCCAGTAGCCTCGGGACAGGCCTCTACAATGAGCAGCTCTTC.

This chain joins TRBV29-1 and TRBJ2-7, with D perhaps TRBD1 (6 bases). V lost 7 bases, J lost 2 bases, and 18 bases lay in between. In germline, CDR1 is SQVTM, CDR2 ANQGSEA. The CDR3 loop spans 14 amino acids. The CDR3 sequence is CSAWGHEDAYEQYF. The CDR3 coding sequence is TGCAGCGCCTGGGGACACGAGGACGCCTACGAGCAGTACTTC.

This clonotype has just a few counts. One end of the junction is discordant with germline, which a read error may explain. V usage is TRBV4-2 and J usage is TRBJ2-1; no clear D gene. Germline CDR1 reads LGHNA; CDR2 reads YNFKEQ. This CDR3 comprises 13 residues. This CDR3 reads CASSQERHNGQFF. CDR3 in DNA: TGTGCCAGCAGCCAAGAGAGGCACAATGGGCAGTTCTTC.

This chain joins TRBV4-1 and TRBJ2-5; 9 positions match TRBD1. Germline CDR1 reads MGHRA; CDR2 reads YSYEKL. V lost 3 bases to trimming and J lost 5 bases; unmatched junction nucleotides: 10. The CDR3 length is 16 residues. CDR3 protein: CASSQSQGQGRETQYF. In DNA, the CDR3 is TGCGCCAGCAGCCAGTCTCAGGGACAGGGTCGGGAGACCCAGTACTTC.

With respect to this clonotype: Because the CDR3 is missing its conserved closing phenylalanine or tryptophan, this is likely a read error. It is unclear where the CDR3 begins or ends on the DNA, so no DNA is shown, and the CDR3 is as TCRdb lists it. This sequence joins TRBV11-2 and TRBJ2-2; the D call TRBD2 from the table was never checked on the DNA. 15 amino acids form the CDR3, both terminal residues included. Germline CDR1 reads SGHAT; CDR2 reads FQNNGV. The CDR3 sequence is CASSLQAGGGWELLL.

At least ten counts were recorded for this clonotype. The chain uses TRBV12-3 or TRBV12-4 and TRBJ1-2, with TRBD1 as a possible D gene (5 bases). Deletions cut 1 base from V and 8 bases from J, with 8 bases between. The length of the CDR3 is 12 residues. The CDR3 loop is CASSLGGGGYTF. CDR3 nucleotides: TGTGCCAGCAGTTTAGGGGGGGGAGGCTACACCTTC.

This sequence joins TRBV6-2 or TRBV6-3 and TRBJ1-1; D is perhaps TRBD1 (6 bases). The germline V gene encodes CDR1 MNHEY and CDR2 SVGEGT. This CDR3 contains 17 residues. The V end lost 0 bases, the J end lost 1 base, and 15 bases lay between the germline ends. The CDR3 reads CASSYSRGGNENTEAFF. Written as DNA, the CDR3 is TGTGCCAGCAGTTACTCGAGAGGGGGTAATGAGAACACTGAAGCTTTCTTT.

About this clonotype itself: A much larger clone lies one base from this, so it may be a read error. The gene calls are TRBV29-1 and TRBJ1-2; D is unclear. This CDR3 comprises 13 residues. The germline gives CDR1 SQVTM, CDR2 ANQGSEA. This chain's CDR3 is CTVEGGDNYGYTF. The CDR3 DNA follows: TGCACCGTTGAAGGTGGGGATAACTATGGCTACACCTTC.

This chain uses TRBV4-2 with TRBJ2-3; the D is unclear. V lost 3 bases, J lost 6 bases, and 19 bases lay in between. In germline, CDR1 is LGHNA, CDR2 YNFKEQ. This CDR3 comprises 16 residues. CDR3 nucleotide sequence: TGTGCCAGCAGCCAGGATACCTCTCCCCGGGTTGATACGCAGTATTTT. Protein sequence: CASSQDTSPRVDTQYF.